Given below is one TCR beta chain in context. For TCR beta, libraries came from iRepertoire HTBI primers and Arm-PCR of CDR3 regions. TCRdb itself ran the multiplex PCR reads through MiXCR, one entry per CDR3 protein. The sample shows under 500,000 distinct CDR3 sequences, about a fifth of them seen only once. Time point reported: persistent/refractory GD, antithyroid drugs over 5 years with positive TRAb. Isolated PBMC RNA provided the starting material for the TCR library. Trimming pared 5 bases from V and 7 bases from J, leaving 15 bases between. This CDR3 contains 14 residues. CDR1 MNHNS and CDR2 SASEGT come from the germline V gene. The data belong to a study of regulatory T cells in long-lasting Graves disease.

Material: peripheral blood mononuclear cells (PBMCs), obtained when the disease was refractory, from a patient treated with antithyroid drugs. This chain links TRBV6-1 with TRBJ1-5; D might be TRBD1 (5 bases). This clonotype was obtained from a female donor with Graves disease. CDR3 bases: TGTGCCAGCAGTACGGGGACCTGGGGGCAGCCCCAGCATTTT. It encodes CASSTGTWGQPQHF.